The 27 T cell receptor beta chains in this list originate from one sample, sequenced in a study of tumor-infiltrating lymphocytes in oesophageal squamous cell carcinoma (dated by TCRdb to about 2016). The receptor library was made with PCR. The instrument was an Illumina HiSeq 2000. TCRdb reanalyzed the raw reads on its own, using fastp at Q25 for trimming and MiXCR for clone calling, and kept in-frame beta chains. Entries that share a CDR3 protein sequence are merged under the most common genes and DNA. This sample holds just over 15,000 distinct CDR3 sequences; roughly 54% were observed only once. The ten largest clonotypes hold roughly 34% of the sample. The sample taken for sequencing was esophageal tumor tissue. These receptors were obtained from a female donor with esophageal squamous cell carcinoma.

This clonotype was seen only a few times. The rearrangement links TRBV7-8 to TRBJ2-1, with 7 bases aligning to TRBD2. The junction had 6 bases not matched to a gene; V was cut back by 2 bases and J by 5 bases. The CDR3 is 15 amino acids. Germline values: CDR1 SGHVS, CDR2 FQNEAQ. CDR3 DNA: TGTGCCAGCAGCTTATTGGCTAGCGGACACAATGAGCAGTTCTTC. Translated, it gives CASSLLASGHNEQFF.

This clonotype has a count of ten or more. The chain links TRBV5-1 to TRBJ1-4; D uncertain. CDR3 length equals 15 residues. The germline V gene encodes CDR1 SGHRS and CDR2 YFSETQ. Trimming pared 0 bases from V and 0 bases from J, leaving 6 bases between. The CDR3 region is CASSLVAATNEKLFF. CDR3 DNA: TGCGCCAGCAGCTTGGTTGCAGCAACTAATGAAAAACTGTTTTTT.

This clonotype was counted a few times. The gene calls are TRBV7-9 and TRBJ2-1; TRBD1 agrees at 9 bases. Judging by the DNA end, TRBJ2-7 fits better; the J call may be wrong. This CDR3 contains 17 residues. Germline CDR1 and CDR2: SEHNR and FQNEAQ (reference sequence). CDR3 residues: CASSLMSGQGPAYEQYF. For the CDR3, the DNA is TGTGCCAGCAGCTTAATGTCGGGACAGGGACCAGCCTACGAGCAGTACTTC.

CDR3 protein: CASTAGGTGETQYF. For the CDR3, the DNA is TGTGCCAGCACAGCGGGGGGGACGGGCGAGACCCAGTACTTC. The rearrangement links TRBV6-2 or TRBV6-3 to TRBJ2-1; 10 nucleotides line up with TRBD2. With the DNA end fitting TRBJ2-5 better, the J assignment may be wrong. The germline V gene has CDR1 MNHEY and CDR2 SVGEGT. This CDR3 region has 14 residues.

This clonotype was recorded at least ten times. The rearrangement uses TRBV27 and TRBJ1-1, with TRBD1 as a possible D gene (6 bases). Per the germline V gene, CDR1 is MNHEY and CDR2 is SMNVEV (reference sequence). This CDR3 has 17 residues. V was cut by 2 bases and J by 0 bases, with 16 bases left in between. The CDR3 reads CASSLLGGLKMNTEAFF. CDR3 DNA: TGTGCCAGCAGTTTACTAGGGGGGTTGAAAATGAACACTGAAGCTTTCTTT.

This clonotype came up many times. This sequence joins TRBV10-3 and TRBJ1-2; unclear D gene. V dropped 4 bases and J dropped 8 bases, with 14 bases sitting between them. CDR1 and CDR2 (germline): ENHRY, SYGVKD. This CDR3 contains 13 residues. Here the CDR3 DNA reads TGTGCCATCAGTGTAGACCGAGTTTCGGGCTACACCTTC. It is translated as CAISVDRVSGYTF.

This clonotype was observed a handful of times. This likely comes from a read error, as the CDR3 has no conserved phenylalanine or tryptophan at its end. Because the CDR3's place on the DNA is in doubt, the DNA is left out and the CDR3 is given as listed by TCRdb. This chain uses TRBV6-1 with TRBJ1-6. Germline V gene data show CDR1 as MNHNS and CDR2 as SASEGT. The length of the CDR3 is 17 amino acids, counting both ends. CDR3: CASNRGLAGVVEQYFGP.

V gene TRBV12-3 or TRBV12-4 combines with J gene TRBJ1-1; no firm D call. CDR3 length equals 13 residues. The V end lost 3 bases, the J end lost 1 base, and 6 bases lay between the germline ends. The CDR3 protein is CASSFSPNTEAFF. Written as DNA, the CDR3 is TGTGCCAGCAGTTTTTCCCCGAACACTGAAGCTTTCTTT.

Note on this clonotype: No conserved phenylalanine or tryptophan is present at the end of the CDR3, so a read error is the likely explanation. The DNA is left out, because the CDR3 cannot be placed on it with certainty; the CDR3 is given as TCRdb lists it. This chain links TRBV6-2 or TRBV6-3 with TRBJ2-3; the table assigns TRBD2, which was not confirmed against the DNA. Germline CDR1 MNHEY, CDR2 SVGEGT. The CDR3 numbers 12 amino acids, ends counted. The CDR3 sequence: CASSSETQYFGP.

This clonotype was observed a handful of times. The chain employs TRBV20-1 and TRBJ2-2; D is unclear. The CDR3 spans 14 residues. CDR1 is DFQATT and CDR2 is SNEGSKA in the germline V gene (reference sequence). V was pared by 3 bases and J by 1 base, with 9 bases between. Here the CDR3 reads CSARKIRNTGELFF. For the CDR3, the DNA is TGCAGTGCTAGGAAGATCCGGAACACCGGGGAGCTGTTTTTT.

This rearrangement joins TRBV7-2 to TRBJ2-7; D ambiguous. V shed 2 bases and J shed 6 bases, with 5 bases lying between them. Germline lookup yields CDR1 SGHTA and CDR2 FQGNSA. CDR3 length: 11 amino acids. This CDR3 reads CASSLSLEQYF. For the CDR3, the DNA is TGTGCCAGCAGCTTATCTCTCGAGCAGTACTTC.

This chain connects TRBV7-9 to TRBJ1-2; 9 positions agree with TRBD1. The CDR3 is 12 residues long. CDR1 SEHNR and CDR2 FQNEAQ come from the germline V gene (reference sequence). V dropped 8 bases and J dropped 4; count of bases not matched to a gene: 2. CDR3 bases: TGTGCCAGCGGACAGGGGAGCTATGGCTACACCTTC. Protein sequence: CASGQGSYGYTF.

The rearrangement uses TRBV5-4 and TRBJ2-7, with a possible D match to TRBD1 (5 bases). The assigned J gene may be wrong: the sequence end matches TRBJ1-2 better. The germline V gene has CDR1 SGHNT and CDR2 YYREEE (reference sequence). The CDR3 runs 13 residues. The CDR3 sequence is CASSLAGDYGYTF. CDR3 bases: TGTGCCAGCAGCTTGGCGGGGGACTATGGCTACACCTTC.

This chain joins TRBV7-9 and TRBJ1-5; D uncertain. Trimming removed 0 bases from V and 2 bases from J, with 8 bases in between. Germline values: CDR1 SEHNR, CDR2 FQNEAQ (reference sequence). This CDR3 region has 15 residues. Here the CDR3 reads CASSLASDGNQPQHF. DNA for the CDR3: TGTGCCAGCAGCTTAGCTTCGGACGGCAATCAGCCCCAGCATTTT.

By share of the sample, this clonotype is medium-sized. The chain has TRBV7-2 and TRBJ1-4; D gene uncertain. The CDR3 sequence is 15 residues long. The V end lost 2 bases, the J end lost 5 bases, and 12 bases lay between the germline ends. Per the germline V gene, CDR1 is SGHTA and CDR2 is FQGNSA. The CDR3 DNA follows: TGTGCCAGCAGCTTAAGTTGGACTGCCAATGAAAAACTGTTTTTT. Amino acids: CASSLSWTANEKLFF.

CDR3 bases: TGTGCCAGCAGCCCCATTGGGCGGGAGAGGGATGAGCAGTTCTTC. Encoded protein: CASSPIGRERDEQFF. The chain couples TRBV4-2 to TRBJ2-6; 7 bases line up with TRBD2. The last part of the DNA fits TRBJ2-1 better; the J call may be wrong. The CDR3 runs 15 residues. The germline CDR1 and CDR2 sequences are LGHNA and YNFKEQ.

The chain has TRBV7-6 and TRBJ2-1; TRBD2 matches at 9 bases. This CDR3 spans 16 amino acids. The J segment lost 4 bases and the V segment lost 5 bases, leaving 9 bases of the junction unmatched. Germline CDR1 SGHVS, CDR2 FNYEAQ. Here the CDR3 reads CASSPRLAETYNEQFF. The DNA for the CDR3 is TGTGCCAGCAGCCCCCGACTAGCGGAGACGTACAATGAGCAGTTCTTC.

In its sample, this clonotype was seen many times. This CDR3 is CASSLTSGTYEQYF. The DNA for the CDR3 is TGCGCCAGCAGTTTAACTAGCGGAACTTACGAGCAGTACTTC. The chain employs TRBV4-1 and TRBJ2-7, with TRBD2 matching 8 bases. The CDR3 is 14 residues long. J lost 4 bases, V lost 6 bases, and 8 bases had no gene match. Germline V gene data show CDR1 as MGHRA and CDR2 as YSYEKL.

Within the sample, this clonotype is medium-sized. As the CDR3 is not closed by the conserved phenylalanine or tryptophan, this likely results from a read error. The DNA is omitted, as the CDR3 cannot be located on it reliably, and the CDR3 follows TCRdb's listing. The rearrangement links TRBV7-9 to TRBJ2-7; the table's D call TRBD1 went unverified against the DNA. The CDR3 extends over 15 residues, inclusive of both ends. The germline V gene has CDR1 SEHNR and CDR2 FQNEAQ (reference sequence). This CDR3 reads CASGQGGNYGYTFGS.

V and J are TRBV6-6 and TRBJ1-2; D not certain. This CDR3 has 13 amino acids. In germline, CDR1 is MNHNY, CDR2 SVGAGI (reference sequence). V was cut by 7 bases and J by 5 bases, with 14 bases left in between. CDR3 nucleotide sequence: TGTGCCAGCAACCCGGACGGACCTTATGGCTACACCTTC. This codes for CASNPDGPYGYTF.

A word on this clonotype: The CDR3 end shows no conserved phenylalanine or tryptophan, and so a read error is likely. Because the CDR3's place on the DNA is in doubt, the DNA is left out and the CDR3 is given as listed by TCRdb. The V call is TRBV7-3, the J call TRBJ2-1; the tabulated D call, TRBD1, remains unverified against the DNA. Germline CDR1 is SGHTA and CDR2 is FQGTGA. Termini included, the CDR3 measures 16 amino acids. CDR3 region: CASRPSGGSYEQYFGN.

There are many counts of this clonotype. This chain connects TRBV2 to TRBJ1-1, with TRBD1 as a possible D gene (6 bases). The CDR3 loop spans 17 amino acids. The germline V gene has CDR1 SNHLY and CDR2 FYNNEI. With 8 bases removed from V and 0 bases from J, the gap between germline ends came to 22 bases. The CDR3 here is CASVFALQGRMNTEAFF. CDR3 nucleotide sequence: TGTGCCAGCGTGTTTGCTCTCCAGGGGCGGATGAACACTGAAGCTTTCTTT.

The V and J genes are TRBV28 and TRBJ2-3; TRBD1 might be the D (6 bases). The J call may be wrong; the DNA end is better matched by TRBJ2-1. CDR3 size: 15 residues. The germline CDR1 and CDR2 sequences are MDHEN and SYDVKM. CDR3 nucleotides: TGTGCCAGCAGCCGTCTCGGGACACTTTACAATGAGCAGTTCTTC. It encodes CASSRLGTLYNEQFF.

This clonotype appeared many times. CDR3 coding DNA: TGCGCCAGCAGCTTGTTCCAGGGGGCGAGGGGAGAGCAGTACTTC. Amino acid sequence: CASSLFQGARGEQYF. J is TRBJ2-7 and V is TRBV5-1; 8 bases agree with TRBD1. The CDR3 contains 15 residues. CDR1 and CDR2 from the germline V gene are SGHRS and YFSETQ. The trim removed 1 base at V and 7 bases at J, leaving 10 bases unmatched.

The sample holds one count of this clonotype. The chain has TRBV12-3 or TRBV12-4 and TRBJ1-1; unclear D gene. V lost 2 bases to trimming and J lost 5 bases, with 12 bases between them. The CDR3 is made up of 14 amino acids. The CDR3 DNA reads TGTGCCAGCAGTTTAAGGGCCAGCCCGACTGAAGCTTTCTTT. Its protein is CASSLRASPTEAFF.

This clonotype showed up just a few times. The chain recombines TRBV11-3 with TRBJ2-7; TRBD2 matches 11 bases. The better agreement between TRBJ2-1 and the DNA end casts doubt on the J call. The CDR3 consists of 15 residues. The germline V gene has CDR1 SGHNT and CDR2 YENEEA. The chain's CDR3 is CASSLSSGGASEQFF. The DNA for the CDR3 is TGTGCCAGCAGCTTAAGTAGCGGGGGGGCCAGTGAGCAGTTCTTC.

Notes on this clonotype: An end of the junction does not agree with germline; a read error may underlie this. The chain carries TRBV7-6 and TRBJ2-3; 8 bases fit TRBD1. This CDR3 spans 14 amino acids. CDR1 is SGHVS, CDR2 FNYEAQ, per germline. In DNA form, the CDR3 reads TGTGCCAGCAGCTTGGAGACAGGGGCCGGGACCCAGTACTTT. Its translation: CASSLETGAGTQYF.